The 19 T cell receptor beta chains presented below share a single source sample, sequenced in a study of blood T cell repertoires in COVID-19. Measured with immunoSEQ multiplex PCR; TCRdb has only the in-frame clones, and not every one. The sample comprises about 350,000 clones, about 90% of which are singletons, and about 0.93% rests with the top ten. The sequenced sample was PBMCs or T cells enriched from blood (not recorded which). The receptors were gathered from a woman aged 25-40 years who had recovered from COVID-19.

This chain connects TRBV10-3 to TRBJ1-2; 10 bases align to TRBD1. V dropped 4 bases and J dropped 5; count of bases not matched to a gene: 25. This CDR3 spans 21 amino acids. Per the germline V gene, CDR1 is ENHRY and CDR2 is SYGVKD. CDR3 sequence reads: CAISGTQLGQGGRLRDYGYTF. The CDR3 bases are TGTGCCATCAGTGGCACCCAGCTCGGACAGGGGGGGAGGCTCAGAGATTATGGCTACACCTTC.

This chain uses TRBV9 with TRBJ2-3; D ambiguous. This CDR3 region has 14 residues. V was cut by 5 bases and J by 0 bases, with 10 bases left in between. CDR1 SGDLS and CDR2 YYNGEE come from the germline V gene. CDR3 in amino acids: CASRSDSSTDTQYF. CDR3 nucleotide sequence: TGTGCCAGCAGATCAGATTCTAGCACAGATACGCAGTATTTT.

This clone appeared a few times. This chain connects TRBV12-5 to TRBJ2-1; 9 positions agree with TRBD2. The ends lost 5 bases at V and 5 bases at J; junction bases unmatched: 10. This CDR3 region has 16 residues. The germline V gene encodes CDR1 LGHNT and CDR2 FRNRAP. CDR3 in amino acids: CASGTRLAASDNEQFF. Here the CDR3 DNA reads TGTGCTAGTGGTACCCGACTAGCGGCATCAGACAATGAGCAGTTCTTC.

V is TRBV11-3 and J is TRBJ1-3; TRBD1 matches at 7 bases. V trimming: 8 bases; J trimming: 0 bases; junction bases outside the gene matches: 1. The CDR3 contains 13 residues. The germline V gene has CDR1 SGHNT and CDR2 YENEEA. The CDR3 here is CASGDSSGNTIYF. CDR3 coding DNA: TGTGCCAGCGGGGACAGCTCTGGAAACACCATATATTTT.

CDR3 sequence reads: CASSRGGTGSGQYF. The CDR3 coding sequence is TGTGCCAGCAGCCGCGGAGGTACGGGATCGGGGCAGTACTTC. The chain links TRBV28 to TRBJ2-7; a weak D match, TRBD2 (5 bases). The germline V gene encodes CDR1 MDHEN and CDR2 SYDVKM. The germline V and J ends were trimmed by 6 bases and 9 bases, with 21 bases remaining between them. There are 14 residues in the CDR3.

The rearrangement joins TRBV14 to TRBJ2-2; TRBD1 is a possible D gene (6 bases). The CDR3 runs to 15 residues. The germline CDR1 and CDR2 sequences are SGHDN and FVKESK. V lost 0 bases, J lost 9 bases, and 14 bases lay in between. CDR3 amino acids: CASSQEGRGHRELFF. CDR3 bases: TGTGCCAGCAGCCAAGAAGGCAGGGGCCACCGGGAGCTGTTTTTT.

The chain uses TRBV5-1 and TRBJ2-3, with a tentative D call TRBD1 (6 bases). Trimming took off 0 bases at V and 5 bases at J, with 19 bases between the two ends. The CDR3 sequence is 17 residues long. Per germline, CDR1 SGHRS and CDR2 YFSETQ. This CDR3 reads CASSLASIYRDEDTQYF. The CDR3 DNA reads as TGCGCCAGCAGCTTGGCCTCGATCTACAGGGATGAAGATACGCAGTATTTT.

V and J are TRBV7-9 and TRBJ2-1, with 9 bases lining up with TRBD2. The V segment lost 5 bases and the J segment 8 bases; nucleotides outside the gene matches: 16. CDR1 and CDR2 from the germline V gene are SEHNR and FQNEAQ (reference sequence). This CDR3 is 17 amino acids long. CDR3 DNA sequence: TGTGCCAGCAGCACCCCAGGGCGGGGGGGGCCAGTAGATGAGCAGTTCTTC. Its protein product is CASSTPGRGGPVDEQFF.

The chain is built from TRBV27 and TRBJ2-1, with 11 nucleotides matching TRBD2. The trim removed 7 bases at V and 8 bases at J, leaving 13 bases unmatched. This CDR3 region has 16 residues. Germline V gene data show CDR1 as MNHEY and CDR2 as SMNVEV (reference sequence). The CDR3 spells CASTWISGGARDEQFF. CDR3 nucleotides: TGTGCCAGCACCTGGATTAGCGGGGGGGCCAGGGATGAGCAGTTCTTC.

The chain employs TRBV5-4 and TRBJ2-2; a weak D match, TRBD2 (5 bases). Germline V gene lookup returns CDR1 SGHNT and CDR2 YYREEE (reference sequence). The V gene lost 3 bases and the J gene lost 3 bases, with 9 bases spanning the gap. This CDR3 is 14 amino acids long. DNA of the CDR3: TGTGCCAGCAGCTCGGGGATGGACACCGGGGAGCTGTTTTTT. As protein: CASSSGMDTGELFF.

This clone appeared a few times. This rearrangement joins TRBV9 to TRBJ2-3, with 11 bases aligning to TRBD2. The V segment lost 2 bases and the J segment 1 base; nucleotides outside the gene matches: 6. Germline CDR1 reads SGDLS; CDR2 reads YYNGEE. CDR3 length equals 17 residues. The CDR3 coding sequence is TGTGCCAGCAGCGTGGCCGAACTAGCGGGGGGCACAGATACGCAGTATTTT. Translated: CASSVAELAGGTDTQYF.

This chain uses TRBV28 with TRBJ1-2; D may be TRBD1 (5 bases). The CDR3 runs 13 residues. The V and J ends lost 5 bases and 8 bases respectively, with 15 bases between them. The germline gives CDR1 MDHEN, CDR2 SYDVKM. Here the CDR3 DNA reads TGTGCCAGCAGTCTCCAGGGTCTGCGGGGCTACACCTTC. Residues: CASSLQGLRGYTF.

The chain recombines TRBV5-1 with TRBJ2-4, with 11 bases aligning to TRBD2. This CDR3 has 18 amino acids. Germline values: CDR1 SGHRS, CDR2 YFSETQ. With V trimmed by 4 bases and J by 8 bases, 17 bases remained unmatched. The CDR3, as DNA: TGCGCCAGCAGCCCGGGTCCGGCTAGCGGGGGGAAAGGTTACATTCAGTACTTC. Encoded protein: CASSPGPASGGKGYIQYF.

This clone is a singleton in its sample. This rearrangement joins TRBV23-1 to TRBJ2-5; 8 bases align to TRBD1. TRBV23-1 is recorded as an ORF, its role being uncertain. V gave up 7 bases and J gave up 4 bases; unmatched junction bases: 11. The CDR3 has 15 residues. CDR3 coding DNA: TGCGCCAGCACTAAAGGACAGGGTAAGGGAGAGACCCAGTACTTC. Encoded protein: CASTKGQGKGETQYF.

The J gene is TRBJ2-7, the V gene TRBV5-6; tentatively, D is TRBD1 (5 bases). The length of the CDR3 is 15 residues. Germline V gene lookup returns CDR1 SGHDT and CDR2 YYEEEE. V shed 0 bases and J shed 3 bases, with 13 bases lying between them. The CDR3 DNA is TGTGCCAGCAGCTTGGCCGACAGAGCCATCTACGAGCAGTACTTC. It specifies CASSLADRAIYEQYF.

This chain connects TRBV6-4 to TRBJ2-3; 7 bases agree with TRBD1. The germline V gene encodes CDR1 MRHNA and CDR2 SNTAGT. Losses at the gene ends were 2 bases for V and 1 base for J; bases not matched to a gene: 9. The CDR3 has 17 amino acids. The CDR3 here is CASSDTNRGLGTDTQYF. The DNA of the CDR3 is TGTGCCAGCAGTGACACAAACAGGGGCCTAGGCACAGATACGCAGTATTTT.

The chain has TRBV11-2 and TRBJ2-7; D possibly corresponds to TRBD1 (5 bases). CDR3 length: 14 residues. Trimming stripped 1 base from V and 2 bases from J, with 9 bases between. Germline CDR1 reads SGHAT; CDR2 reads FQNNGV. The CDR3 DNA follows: TGTGCCAGCAGCTTAGCGTCAGGGACCTACGAGCAGTACTTC. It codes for CASSLASGTYEQYF.

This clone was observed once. CDR3 sequence reads: CAWSVLGDRGNQPQHF. The CDR3 nucleotides read TGTGCCTGGAGTGTACTGGGTGACAGGGGCAATCAGCCCCAGCATTTT. The rearrangement joins TRBV30 to TRBJ1-5, with TRBD1 identical over 7 bases. The V segment lost 0 bases and the J segment 2 bases; nucleotides outside the gene matches: 7. Germline CDR1 reads GTSNPN; CDR2 reads SVGIG (reference sequence). The length of the CDR3 is 16 residues.

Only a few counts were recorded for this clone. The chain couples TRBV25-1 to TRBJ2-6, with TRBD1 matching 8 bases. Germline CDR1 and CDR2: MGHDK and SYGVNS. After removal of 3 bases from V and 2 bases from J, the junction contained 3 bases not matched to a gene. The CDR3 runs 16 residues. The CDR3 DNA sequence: TGTGCCAGCAGTGACAGGGGGCGGACTGGGGCCAACGTCCTGACTTTC. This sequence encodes CASSDRGRTGANVLTF.